These 25 T cell receptor beta chains were sequenced from one sample in a study of OX40 agonist ivuxolimab in advanced cancers. Libraries were prepared through the immunoSEQ multiplex PCR assay. In its TCRdb copy, this immuneACCESS table keeps in-frame sequences only and misses some clones. Where compared with another copy, unresolved V genes explain less than half of these, and the others have no known cause. A total of around 87,000 clones appear in this sample, roughly 94% of them only once. Clones ranked in the top ten supply 2.6% of the sample. The material sequenced was CD4+ or CD8+ T cells sorted from blood, taken in a trial of the OX40 agonist ivuxolimab. The receptors stem from an adult with an advanced solid tumor such as melanoma, head and neck, liver or kidney cancer.

The V gene is TRBV5-6, the J gene TRBJ2-7; D is perhaps TRBD2 (6 bases). Germline V CDR1 and CDR2: SGHDT, YYEEEE. This CDR3 contains 14 residues. Trimming left V 7 bases short and J 5 bases short, with 19 bases between. The CDR3 reads CASLTRLASNEQYF. The CDR3 DNA follows: TGTGCCAGCTTAACAAGGCTAGCGAGCAACGAGCAGTACTTC.

V and J are TRBV13 and TRBJ2-3; D is possibly TRBD2 (6 bases). CDR3 length: 19 amino acids. The V and J ends lost 4 bases and 4 bases respectively, with 27 bases between them. Germline V gene lookup returns CDR1 PRHDT and CDR2 FYEKMQ (reference sequence). The chain's CDR3 is CASSSTLAGGRTKADTQYF. CDR3 sequence (DNA): TGTGCCAGCAGCTCAACCCTTGCAGGAGGGCGGACTAAGGCAGATACGCAGTATTTT. Drawing the rest from reference TRBV13 and TRBJ2-3, the complete variable domain is AAGVIQSPRHLIKEKRETATLKCYPIPRHDTVYWYQQGPGQDPQFLISFYEKMQSDKGSIPDRFSAQQFSDYHSELNMSSLELGDSALYFCASSSTLAGGRTKADTQYFGPGTRLTVL.

In its sample, this clone was seen once. The V and J genes are TRBV13 and TRBJ2-1; D gene ambiguous. CDR1 PRHDT and CDR2 FYEKMQ come from the germline V gene (reference sequence). This CDR3 is built from 13 residues. Trimming removed 3 bases at V and 6 bases at J, with 9 bases between. The CDR3 nucleotides read TGTGCCAGCAGCTTGATAGTAATCAATGAGCAGTTCTTC. It translates to CASSLIVINEQFF.

The V call is TRBV9, the J call TRBJ1-2, with D hard to call. The V end was cut by 0 bases, the J end by 8 bases, with 17 bases between. This CDR3 is 15 amino acids long. The germline V gene encodes CDR1 SGDLS and CDR2 YYNGEE. CDR3 bases: TGTGCCAGCAGCGTAGACGAGGGCCTCAGAAGGGGCTACACCTTC. This gives the protein CASSVDEGLRRGYTF.

This chain joins TRBV19 and TRBJ2-1, with TRBD2 identical over 7 bases. V trimming: 5 bases; J trimming: 2 bases; junction bases outside the gene matches: 18. CDR1 is LNHDA and CDR2 is SQIVND in the germline V gene (reference sequence). The CDR3 length is 19 residues. The CDR3 DNA reads TGTGCCAGTAGTGTTTCGAGCCACTCAGGGCGGGGGACCTACAATGAGCAGTTCTTC. Translated, it gives CASSVSSHSGRGTYNEQFF.

The J gene is TRBJ2-1, the V gene TRBV2, with D tentatively TRBD2 (5 bases). This CDR3 is 15 amino acids long. The V gene lost 6 bases and the J gene lost 0 bases, with 12 bases spanning the gap. Germline-derived CDR1 and CDR2 are SNHLY and FYNNEI. The CDR3 nucleotides read TGTGCCAGCAGCCCCAGCGGCAGCTCCTACAATGAGCAGTTCTTC. It specifies CASSPSGSSYNEQFF.

This clone was seen a few times. The chain is built from TRBV2 and TRBJ1-1; TRBD1 matches 7 bases. The germline gives CDR1 SNHLY, CDR2 FYNNEI. The CDR3 consists of 12 residues. Trimming took 5 bases from V and 7 from J; bases not matched to a gene: 4. The CDR3 DNA follows: TGTGCCAGCAGTACAGGGGCGGATGAAGCTTTCTTT. Translated, it gives CASSTGADEAFF.

This clone appeared a single time. This chain joins TRBV4-1 and TRBJ1-6; no reliable D call. Germline lookup yields CDR1 MGHRA and CDR2 YSYEKL. The CDR3 covers 14 residues. The germline V and J ends were trimmed by 4 bases and 8 bases, with 12 bases remaining between them. The CDR3 DNA reads as TGCGCCAGCAGCCCGCAAGAGGGAGATTCACCCCTCCACTTT. Translated: CASSPQEGDSPLHF.

V gene TRBV6-5 combines with J gene TRBJ2-2, with no clear D. CDR1 is MNHEY and CDR2 is SVGAGI in the germline V gene. The CDR3 length is 15 residues. Trimming stripped 0 bases from V and 7 bases from J, with 12 bases between. This CDR3 reads CASSYSSVGSGELFF. CDR3 coding DNA: TGTGCCAGCAGTTACTCGAGCGTAGGAAGCGGGGAGCTGTTTTTT.

This clone was seen just once. The chain recombines TRBV7-8 with TRBJ1-6; TRBD1 matches 8 bases. Germline V gives CDR1 SGHVS, CDR2 FQNEAQ. This CDR3 is built from 19 residues. V trimming: 5 bases; J trimming: 0 bases; junction bases outside the gene matches: 12. The DNA for the CDR3 is TGTGCCAGCAGCCAGGTGGGGGACAGGACGAGCTCCTATAATTCACCCCTCCACTTT. It translates to CASSQVGDRTSSYNSPLHF.

V and J are TRBV7-8 and TRBJ2-2; tentatively, D is TRBD1 (6 bases). Germline V CDR1 and CDR2: SGHVS, FQNEAQ. This CDR3 has 14 amino acids. Between the trimmed V and J ends, which lost 2 bases and 4 bases, there was a span of 8 bases. The CDR3 region has the DNA TGTGCCAGCAGCTTAAACAGGGCCACCGGGGAGCTGTTTTTT. Amino acid sequence: CASSLNRATGELFF.

The rearrangement links TRBV27 to TRBJ1-2; 8 positions match TRBD1. This CDR3 has 14 amino acids. Germline V CDR1 and CDR2: MNHEY, SMNVEV (reference sequence). The V segment lost 6 bases and the J segment 4 bases; nucleotides outside the gene matches: 7. CDR3 in DNA: TGTGCCAGCAGCTCAGGGGGCGCGGGCTATGGCTACACCTTC. Protein: CASSSGGAGYGYTF.

This sequence joins TRBV10-1 and TRBJ2-7; no reliable D call. Trimming took off 3 bases at V and 7 bases at J, with 16 bases between the two ends. Germline V gene lookup returns CDR1 WNHNN and CDR2 SYGVQD (reference sequence). The CDR3 loop spans 14 amino acids. This CDR3 reads CASSDSRRGMEQYF. In nucleotides, the CDR3 is TGCGCCAGCAGTGACTCGCGGAGAGGAATGGAGCAGTACTTC.

The chain has TRBV27 and TRBJ2-1, with D perhaps TRBD2 (6 bases). V shed 7 bases and J shed 6 bases, with 10 bases lying between them. The germline CDR1 and CDR2 sequences are MNHEY and SMNVEV (reference sequence). The CDR3 length is 12 residues. The CDR3 sequence: CASIGGTNEQFF. CDR3 DNA: TGTGCCAGCATAGGAGGGACCAATGAGCAGTTCTTC.

This chain uses TRBV5-1 with TRBJ2-4; TRBD1 matches at 7 bases. This CDR3 is 16 amino acids long. V trimming: 2 bases; J trimming: 0 bases; junction bases outside the gene matches: 5. Germline V gives CDR1 SGHRS, CDR2 YFSETQ. CDR3 nucleotide sequence: TGCGCCAGCAGCTTCCGAACAGGGGCAGCCAAAAACATTCAGTACTTC. This sequence encodes CASSFRTGAAKNIQYF. Complete variable domain (other parts from reference TRBV5-1 and TRBJ2-4): KAGVTQTPRYLIKTRGQQVTLSCSPISGHRSVSWYQQTPGQGLQFLFEYFSETQRNKGNFPGRFSGRQFSNSRSEMNVSTLELGDSALYLCASSFRTGAAKNIQYFGAGTRLSVL.

This clone was counted a single time. The J gene is TRBJ2-2, the V gene TRBV27; D not resolved. Between the trimmed V and J ends, which lost 3 bases and 7 bases, there was a span of 3 bases. Germline V gene lookup returns CDR1 MNHEY and CDR2 SMNVEV (reference sequence). This CDR3 comprises 11 residues. CDR3: CASSLDGELFF. The DNA for the CDR3 is TGTGCCAGCAGTTTGGACGGGGAGCTGTTTTTT.

The chain joins TRBV21-1 to TRBJ2-7. TRBV21-1 is tagged as a pseudogene. The CDR3 has 16 residues. DNA of the CDR3: TGTGCCAGCAGCAAAGACGGACCAGGTGGGGGTTACGAGCAGTACTTC. This gives the protein CASSKDGPGGGYEQYF.

As regards this clone: An end of the junction differs from the germline gene, which may be a read error. The gene calls are TRBV7-8 and TRBJ2-7; 8 bases fit TRBD1. The CDR3 loop spans 15 amino acids. Germline V gene sequence: CDR1 SGHVS, CDR2 FQNEAQ. DNA of the CDR3: TGTGCCAGCAGCGTAGCCGGGACAGGCGCCTACGAGCAGTACTTC. This gives the protein CASSVAGTGAYEQYF.

This chain links TRBV7-9 with TRBJ2-7, with a weak D call TRBD2 (5 bases). CDR3 length: 13 residues. Trimming took 3 bases from V and 0 from J, leaving 6 bases between them. Looked up from germline, CDR1 is SEHNR and CDR2 is FQNEAQ (reference sequence). CDR3 residues: CASSFSGSYEQYF. CDR3 bases: TGTGCCAGCAGCTTCAGCGGCTCCTACGAGCAGTACTTC.

This chain uses TRBV19 with TRBJ2-7; TRBD1 matches at 7 bases. After removal of 5 bases from V and 4 bases from J, the junction contained 17 bases not matched to a gene. This CDR3 region has 17 residues. Germline-derived CDR1 and CDR2 are LNHDA and SQIVND (reference sequence). The CDR3 DNA reads TGTGCCAGTAGTGCACATCCGGGACAGTCGGTGTTATACGAGCAGTACTTC. Its translation: CASSAHPGQSVLYEQYF.

Points on this clone: The identical CDR3 is also encoded by other nucleotide sequences in the sample. The chain joins TRBV27 to TRBJ2-1, with TRBD2 matching over 12 bases. Germline loops: CDR1 MNHEY, CDR2 SMNVEV (reference sequence). The CDR3 is 16 amino acids. The J segment lost 2 bases and the V segment lost 3 bases, leaving 2 bases of the junction unmatched. CDR3 in amino acids: CASSLSSGGAYNEQFF. In DNA form, the CDR3 reads TGTGCCAGCAGTTTGTCTAGCGGGGGGGCCTACAATGAGCAGTTCTTC.

With regard to this clone: This same CDR3 is encoded by further DNA sequences in the sample. The chain links TRBV27 to TRBJ1-1, with D possibly being TRBD1 (5 bases). The CDR3 length is 13 residues. The V gene lost 2 bases and the J gene lost 4 bases, with 8 bases spanning the gap. The V gene's germline CDR1 is MNHEY and CDR2 SMNVEV (reference sequence). In nucleotides, the CDR3 is TGTGCCAGCAGTTTACGGGGGAGCACTGAAGCTTTCTTT. This sequence encodes CASSLRGSTEAFF.

The rearrangement uses TRBV5-1 and TRBJ2-7; D gene uncertain. Germline CDR1 SGHRS, CDR2 YFSETQ. The CDR3 is 15 amino acids. The V end was cut by 2 bases, the J end by 0 bases, with 12 bases between. The CDR3 sequence: CASSFSEQNSYEQYF. The CDR3 bases are TGCGCCAGCAGCTTTTCGGAACAGAACTCCTACGAGCAGTACTTC.

The V and J genes are TRBV5-5 and TRBJ1-1; maybe TRBD1 (5 bases). The germline gives CDR1 SGHKS, CDR2 YYEKEE (reference sequence). The CDR3 loop spans 14 amino acids. V was shortened by 1 base and J by 4 bases, with 11 bases between the two germline ends. CDR3 coding DNA: TGTGCCAGCAGCTTGCAAACAGGCCCCACTGAAGCTTTCTTT. Translation: CASSLQTGPTEAFF.

The chain uses TRBV6-5 and TRBJ2-7; the D is unclear. Trimming stripped 0 bases from V and 3 bases from J, with 6 bases between. Germline lookup yields CDR1 MNHEY and CDR2 SVGAGI. This CDR3 is 13 amino acids long. CDR3 coding DNA: TGTGCCAGCAGTTACTCGGAGTTCTACGAGCAGTACTTC. It yields the protein CASSYSEFYEQYF.